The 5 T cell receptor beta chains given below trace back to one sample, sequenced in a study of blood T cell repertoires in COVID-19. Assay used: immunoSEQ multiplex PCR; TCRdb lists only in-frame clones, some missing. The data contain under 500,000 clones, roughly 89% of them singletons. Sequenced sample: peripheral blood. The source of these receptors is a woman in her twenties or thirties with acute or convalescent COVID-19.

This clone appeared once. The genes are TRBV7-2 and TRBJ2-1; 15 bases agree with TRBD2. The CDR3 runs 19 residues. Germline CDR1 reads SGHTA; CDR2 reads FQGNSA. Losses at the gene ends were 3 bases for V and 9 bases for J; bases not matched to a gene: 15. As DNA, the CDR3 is TGTGCCAGCAGCTTGGGACCCTGGACTAGCGGGGGGGCCGTGAGTGAGCAGTTCTTC. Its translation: CASSLGPWTSGGAVSEQFF.

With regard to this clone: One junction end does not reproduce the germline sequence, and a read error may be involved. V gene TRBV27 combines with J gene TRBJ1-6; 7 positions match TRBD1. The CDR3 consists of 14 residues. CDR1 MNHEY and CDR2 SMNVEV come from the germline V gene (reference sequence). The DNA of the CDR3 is TGTGCCACCAGTAGGGACAGAGGGAATTCACCCCTCCACTTT. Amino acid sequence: CATSRDRGNSPLHF.

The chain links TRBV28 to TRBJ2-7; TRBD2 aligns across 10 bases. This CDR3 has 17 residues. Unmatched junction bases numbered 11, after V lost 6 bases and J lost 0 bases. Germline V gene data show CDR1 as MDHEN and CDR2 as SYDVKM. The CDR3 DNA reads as TGTGCCAGCAGCCCGATTAGCGGGGGGCTCATCTCCTACGAGCAGTACTTC. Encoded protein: CASSPISGGLISYEQYF.

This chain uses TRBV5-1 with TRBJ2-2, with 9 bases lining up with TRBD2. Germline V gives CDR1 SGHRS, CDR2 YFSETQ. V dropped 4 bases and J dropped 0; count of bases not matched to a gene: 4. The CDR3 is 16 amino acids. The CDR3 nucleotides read TGCGCCAGCAGCCTTTTAGCGGGGGCGAACACCGGGGAGCTGTTTTTT. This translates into CASSLLAGANTGELFF.

CDR3 sequence: CAWSNQGNPYNEQFF. DNA for the CDR3: TGTGCCTGGAGTAACCAGGGTAATCCCTACAATGAGCAGTTCTTC. V gene TRBV30 combines with J gene TRBJ2-1, with D possibly being TRBD1 (5 bases). The CDR3 runs 15 residues. With 2 bases removed from V and 2 bases from J, the gap between germline ends came to 13 bases. Germline CDR1 reads GTSNPN; CDR2 reads SVGIG (reference sequence).